This record covers a single TCR beta chain. Its specificity is unknown. All sequencing subjects had displayed CD8+CD57+ cell expansion on flow cytometry. This sample stems from a study of CD8+CD57+ T cells in acquired aplastic anemia. Background on the study: DNA from sorted CD4+ and CD8+ cells averaged approximately 2.9 ug. Whole-study results and caveats: Patients and controls shared just under 30 CD8+ CDR3 sequences, highly expressed in patients.

CDR3 and TCR beta VDJ profiling relied on genomic DNA as the template. TCRdb analysed the reads with MiXCR anew, one entry per CDR3 protein. The sample consists of around 130,000 distinct CDR3 sequences, about 50% of them appearing once. Trimming left V 4 bases short and J 2 bases short, with 11 bases between. This CDR3 comprises 14 residues. CDR1 and CDR2 (germline): KGHDR, SFDVKD. This sequence originates from a human donor with aplastic anemia. The V and J genes are TRBV24-1 and TRBJ2-7; D call uncertain. Sequenced input: sorted CD4+, CD8+, or CD8+CD57+ T cells (not recorded which) from PBMCs. The CDR3 is CATSEARQPYEQYF. The CDR3 DNA follows: TGTGCCACCAGTGAGGCAAGACAACCCTACGAGCAGTACTTC.